This TCR beta chain was captured by sequencing in a study of cytomegalovirus exposure and HLA in healthy donors. Study-wide findings and caveats: The study put under 200 TCR beta chains on its list as cytomegalovirus-associated. Being productive about 87% or about 30% of the time was typical of most TCR beta V segments in an earlier analysis. An analysis was carried out at a later point. It showed that HLA-associated TCR beta chains were more clonally expanded than equally common non-associated chains. Upon later analysis, TCR association rates were observed to vary by HLA locus, being highest for DRB1 and lowest for HLA-C.

The CDR3 is 15 residues long. From germline, CDR1 is MNHEY and CDR2 SMNVEV (reference sequence). V was shortened by 5 bases and J by 5 bases, with 16 bases between the two germline ends. Primers: 60 Vbeta forward and 13 Jbeta reverse. TCRdb's copy holds only in-frame clones and misses some; the assay was immunoSEQ multiplex PCR. The table has about 110,000 clones, roughly 73% seen once. This clone was counted once. What it recognizes is unknown. The sequenced sample was PBMCs. The V and J genes are TRBV27 and TRBJ1-5; D ambiguous. The TCR sequence derives from a man younger than 40 in good health and CMV-seronegative. CDR3: CASSPGDGGYQPQHF. The CDR3, as DNA: TGTGCCAGCAGTCCGGGTGATGGCGGGTATCAGCCCCAGCATTTT.